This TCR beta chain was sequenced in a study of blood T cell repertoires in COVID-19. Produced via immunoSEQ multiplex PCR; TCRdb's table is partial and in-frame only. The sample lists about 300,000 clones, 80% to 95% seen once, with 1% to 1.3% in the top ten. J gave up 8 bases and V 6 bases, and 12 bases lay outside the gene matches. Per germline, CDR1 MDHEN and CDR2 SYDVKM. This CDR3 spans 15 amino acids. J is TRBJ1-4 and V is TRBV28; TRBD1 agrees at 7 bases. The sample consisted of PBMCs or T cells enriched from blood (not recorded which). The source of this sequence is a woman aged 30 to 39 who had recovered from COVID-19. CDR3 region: CASSPPTGMDEKLFF. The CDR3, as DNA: TGTGCCAGCAGCCCCCCGACAGGGATGGACGAAAAACTGTTTTTT.